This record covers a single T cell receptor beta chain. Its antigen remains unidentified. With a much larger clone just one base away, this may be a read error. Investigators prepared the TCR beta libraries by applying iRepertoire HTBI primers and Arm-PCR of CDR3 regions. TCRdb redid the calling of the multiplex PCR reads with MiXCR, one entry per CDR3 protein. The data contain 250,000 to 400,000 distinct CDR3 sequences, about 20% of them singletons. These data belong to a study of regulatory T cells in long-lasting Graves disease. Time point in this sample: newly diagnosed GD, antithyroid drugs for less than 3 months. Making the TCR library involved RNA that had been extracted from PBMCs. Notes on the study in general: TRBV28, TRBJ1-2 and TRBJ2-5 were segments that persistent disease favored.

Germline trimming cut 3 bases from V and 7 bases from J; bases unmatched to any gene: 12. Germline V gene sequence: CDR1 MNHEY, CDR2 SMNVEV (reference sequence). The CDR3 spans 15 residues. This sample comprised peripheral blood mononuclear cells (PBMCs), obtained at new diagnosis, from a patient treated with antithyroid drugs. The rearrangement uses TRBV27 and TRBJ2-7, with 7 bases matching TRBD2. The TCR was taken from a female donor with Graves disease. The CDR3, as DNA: TGTGCCAGCAGTTTCAGAGGGAGGGAGTACAATGAGCAGTACTTC. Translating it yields CASSFRGREYNEQYF.